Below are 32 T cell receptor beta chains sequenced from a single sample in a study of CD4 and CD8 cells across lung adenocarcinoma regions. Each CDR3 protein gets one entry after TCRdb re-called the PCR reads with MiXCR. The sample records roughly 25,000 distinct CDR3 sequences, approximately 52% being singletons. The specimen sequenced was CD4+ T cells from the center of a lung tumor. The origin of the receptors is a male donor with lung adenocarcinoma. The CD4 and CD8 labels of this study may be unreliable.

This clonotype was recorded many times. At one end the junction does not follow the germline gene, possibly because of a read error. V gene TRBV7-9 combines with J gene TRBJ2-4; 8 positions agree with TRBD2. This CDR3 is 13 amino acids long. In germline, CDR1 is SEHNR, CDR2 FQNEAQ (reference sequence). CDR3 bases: TGTGCCAGCAGCTTAGACCGGGGCGGGGGGAGGACGTTC. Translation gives CASSLDRGGGRTF.

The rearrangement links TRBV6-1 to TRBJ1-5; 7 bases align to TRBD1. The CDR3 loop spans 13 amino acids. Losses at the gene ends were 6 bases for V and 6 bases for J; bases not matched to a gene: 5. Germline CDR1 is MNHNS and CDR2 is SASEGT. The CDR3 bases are TGTGCCAGCAGCGGACAGGACAGTCAGCCCCAGCATTTT. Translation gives CASSGQDSQPQHF.

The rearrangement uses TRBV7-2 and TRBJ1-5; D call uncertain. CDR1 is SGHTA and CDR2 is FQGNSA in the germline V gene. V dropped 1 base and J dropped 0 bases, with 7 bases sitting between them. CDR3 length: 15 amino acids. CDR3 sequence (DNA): TGTGCCAGCAGCTTAGTCGCGGCTAGCAATCAGCCCCAGCATTTT. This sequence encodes CASSLVAASNQPQHF. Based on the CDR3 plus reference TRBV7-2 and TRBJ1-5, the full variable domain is GAGVSQSPSNKVTEKGKDVELRCDPISGHTALYWYRQSLGQGLEFLIYFQGNSAPDKSGLPSDRFSAERTGGSVSTLTIQRTQQEDSAVYLCASSLVAASNQPQHFGDGTRLSIL.

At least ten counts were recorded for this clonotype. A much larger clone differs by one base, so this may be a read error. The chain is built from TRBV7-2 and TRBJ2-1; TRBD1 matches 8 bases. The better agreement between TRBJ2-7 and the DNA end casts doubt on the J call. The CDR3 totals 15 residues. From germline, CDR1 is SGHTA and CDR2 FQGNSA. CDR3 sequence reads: CASSLGSGGYNEQYF. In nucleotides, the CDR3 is TGTGCCAGCAGCTTAGGCTCAGGGGGCTACAATGAGCAGTACTTC.

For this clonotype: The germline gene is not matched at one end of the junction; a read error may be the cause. The CDR3 is CGGRVQDTQYF. The CDR3 DNA sequence: TGTGGCGGCCGTGTGCAGGATACCCAGTACTTT. This chain uses TRBV27 with TRBJ2-3; no clear D. The CDR3 is made up of 11 amino acids. Germline assignment: CDR1 MNHEY and CDR2 SMNVEV (reference sequence).

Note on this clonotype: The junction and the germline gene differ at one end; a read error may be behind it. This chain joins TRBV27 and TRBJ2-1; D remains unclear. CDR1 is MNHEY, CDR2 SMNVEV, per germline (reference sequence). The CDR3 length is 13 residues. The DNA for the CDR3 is TGTGCCCTCAGGCCCATTAGTTCAGATAAGCAGTTCTTT. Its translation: CALRPISSDKQFF.

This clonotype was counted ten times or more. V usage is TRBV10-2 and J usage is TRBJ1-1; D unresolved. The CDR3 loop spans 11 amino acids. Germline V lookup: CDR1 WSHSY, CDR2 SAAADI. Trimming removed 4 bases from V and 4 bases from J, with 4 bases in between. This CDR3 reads CASSGVTEAFF. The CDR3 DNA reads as TGCGCCAGCAGTGGGGTCACTGAAGCTTTCTTT.

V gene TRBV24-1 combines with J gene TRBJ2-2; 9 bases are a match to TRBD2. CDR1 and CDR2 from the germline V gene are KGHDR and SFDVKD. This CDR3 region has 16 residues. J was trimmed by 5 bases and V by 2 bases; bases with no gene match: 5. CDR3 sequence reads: CATSDSLAGETGELFF. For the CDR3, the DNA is TGTGCCACCAGTGATTCATTAGCGGGAGAGACCGGGGAGCTGTTTTTT.

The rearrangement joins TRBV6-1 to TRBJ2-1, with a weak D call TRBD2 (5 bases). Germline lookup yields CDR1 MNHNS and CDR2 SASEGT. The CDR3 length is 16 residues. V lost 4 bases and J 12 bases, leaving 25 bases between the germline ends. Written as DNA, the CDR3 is TGTGCCAGCAGTGGTGCTCGGGGTAGGAGCTCAGATACGCAGTTCTTC. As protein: CASSGARGRSSDTQFF.

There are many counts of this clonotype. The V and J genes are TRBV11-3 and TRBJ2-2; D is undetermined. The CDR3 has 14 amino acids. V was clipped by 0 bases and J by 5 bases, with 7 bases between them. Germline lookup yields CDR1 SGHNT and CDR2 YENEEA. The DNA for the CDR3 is TGTGCCAGCAGCTTAGAGGGGAATACCGGGGAGCTGTTTTTT. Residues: CASSLEGNTGELFF.

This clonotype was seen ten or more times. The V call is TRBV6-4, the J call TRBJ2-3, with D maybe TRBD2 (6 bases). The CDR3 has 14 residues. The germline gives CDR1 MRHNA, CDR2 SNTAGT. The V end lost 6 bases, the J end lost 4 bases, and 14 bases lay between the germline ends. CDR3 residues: CASSPGLNADTQYF. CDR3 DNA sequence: TGTGCCAGCAGCCCGGGACTGAACGCAGATACGCAGTATTTT.

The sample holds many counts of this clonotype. The chain's CDR3 is CASSPTGEVYIQYF. The DNA of the CDR3 is TGTGCCAGCAGTCCGACAGGGGAAGTATACATTCAGTACTTC. The V gene is TRBV6-1, the J gene TRBJ2-4, with 8 bases fitting TRBD1. CDR3 size: 14 residues. Trimming cost V 5 bases and J 8 bases; bases outside gene matches: 8. Germline V gene data show CDR1 as MNHNS and CDR2 as SASEGT.

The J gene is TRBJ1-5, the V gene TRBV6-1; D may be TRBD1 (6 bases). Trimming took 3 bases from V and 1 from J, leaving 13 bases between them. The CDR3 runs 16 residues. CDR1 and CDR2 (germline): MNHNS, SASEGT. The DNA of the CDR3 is TGTGCCAGCAGTGATGCTCCCAGGGGAAGCAATCAGCCCCAGCATTTT. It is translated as CASSDAPRGSNQPQHF.

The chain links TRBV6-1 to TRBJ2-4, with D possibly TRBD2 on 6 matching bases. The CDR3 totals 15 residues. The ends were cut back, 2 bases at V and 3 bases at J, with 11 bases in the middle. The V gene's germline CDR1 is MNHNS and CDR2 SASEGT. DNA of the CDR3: TGTGCCAGCAGTGAAAGGGCTAGCGACAAAAACATTCAGTACTTC. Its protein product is CASSERASDKNIQYF.

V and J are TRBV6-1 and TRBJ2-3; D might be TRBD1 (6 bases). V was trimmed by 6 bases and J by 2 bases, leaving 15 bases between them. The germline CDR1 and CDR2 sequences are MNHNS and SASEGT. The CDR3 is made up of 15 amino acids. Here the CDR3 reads CASSPGTSSTDTQYF. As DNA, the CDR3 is TGTGCCAGCAGCCCCGGGACATCTTCCACAGATACGCAGTATTTT.

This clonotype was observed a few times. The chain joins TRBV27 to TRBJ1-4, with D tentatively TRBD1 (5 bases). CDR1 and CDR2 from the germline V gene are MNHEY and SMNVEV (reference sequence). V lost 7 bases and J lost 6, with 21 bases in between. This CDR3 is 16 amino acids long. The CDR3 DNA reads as TGTGCCAGCATCCCCCAGGATCGTCGGGGGGATGAAAAACTGTTTTTT. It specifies CASIPQDRRGDEKLFF.

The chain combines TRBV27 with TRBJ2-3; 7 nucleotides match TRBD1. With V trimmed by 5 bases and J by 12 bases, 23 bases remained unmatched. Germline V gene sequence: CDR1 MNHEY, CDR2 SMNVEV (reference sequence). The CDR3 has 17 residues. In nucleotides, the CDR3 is TGTGCCAGCAGTGCGGGCCGACTGGCTTCTGGGACAGAGACCCAGTATTTT. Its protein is CASSAGRLASGTETQYF.

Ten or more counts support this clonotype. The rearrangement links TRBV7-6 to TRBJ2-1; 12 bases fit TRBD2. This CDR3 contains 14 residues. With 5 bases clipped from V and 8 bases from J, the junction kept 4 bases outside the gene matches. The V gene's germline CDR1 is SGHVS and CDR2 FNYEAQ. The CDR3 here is CASSTSGRSYEQFF. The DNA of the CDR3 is TGTGCCAGCAGCACTAGCGGGAGGTCTTATGAGCAGTTCTTC.

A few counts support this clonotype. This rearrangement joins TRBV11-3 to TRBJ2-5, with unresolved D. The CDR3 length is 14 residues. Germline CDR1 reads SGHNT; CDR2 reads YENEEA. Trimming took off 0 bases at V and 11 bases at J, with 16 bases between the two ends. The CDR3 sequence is CASSLDPEANEQYF. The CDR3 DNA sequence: TGTGCCAGCAGCTTAGACCCAGAAGCAAATGAGCAGTACTTC. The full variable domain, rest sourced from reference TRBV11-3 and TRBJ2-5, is EAGVVQSPRYKIIEKKQPVAFWCNPISGHNTLYWYLQNLGQGPELLIRYENEEAVDDSQLPKDRFSAERLKGVDSTLKIQPAELGDSAVYLCASSLDPEANEQYFGPGTRLLVL.

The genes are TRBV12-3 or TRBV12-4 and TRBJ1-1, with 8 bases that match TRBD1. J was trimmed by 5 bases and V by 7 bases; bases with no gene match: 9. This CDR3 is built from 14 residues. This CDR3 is CASTSQGGITEAFF. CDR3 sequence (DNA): TGTGCCAGCACCTCACAGGGGGGGATTACTGAAGCTTTCTTT.

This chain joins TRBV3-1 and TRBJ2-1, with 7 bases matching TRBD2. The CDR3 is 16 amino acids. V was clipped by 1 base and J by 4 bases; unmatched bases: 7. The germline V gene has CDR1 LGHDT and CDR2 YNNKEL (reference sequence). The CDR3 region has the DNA TGTGCCAGCAGCCAAGCGGGAGCGGGAACTTACAATGAGCAGTTCTTC. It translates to CASSQAGAGTYNEQFF.

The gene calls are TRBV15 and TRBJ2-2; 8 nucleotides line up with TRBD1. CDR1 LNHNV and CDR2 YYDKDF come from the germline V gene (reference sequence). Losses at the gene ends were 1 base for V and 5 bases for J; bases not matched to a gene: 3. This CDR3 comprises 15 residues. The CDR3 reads CATSRGQGRTGELFF. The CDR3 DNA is TGTGCCACCAGCAGAGGACAGGGGCGGACCGGGGAGCTGTTTTTT.

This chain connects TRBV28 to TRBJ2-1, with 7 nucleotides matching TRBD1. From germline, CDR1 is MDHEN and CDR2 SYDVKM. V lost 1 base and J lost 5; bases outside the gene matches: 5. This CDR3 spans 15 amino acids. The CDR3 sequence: CASSLYTGADNEQFF. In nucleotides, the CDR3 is TGTGCCAGCAGTTTATACACAGGGGCCGACAATGAGCAGTTCTTC. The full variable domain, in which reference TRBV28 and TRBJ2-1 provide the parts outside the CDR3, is DVKVTQSSRYLVKRTGEKVFLECVQDMDHENMFWYRQDPGLGLRLIYFSYDVKMKEKGDIPEGYSVSREKKERFSLILESASTNQTSMYLCASSLYTGADNEQFFGPGTRLTVL.

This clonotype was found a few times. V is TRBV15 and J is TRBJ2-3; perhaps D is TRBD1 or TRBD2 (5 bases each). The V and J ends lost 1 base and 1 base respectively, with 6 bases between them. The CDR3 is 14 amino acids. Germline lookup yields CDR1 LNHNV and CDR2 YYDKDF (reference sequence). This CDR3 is CATSRVGGTDTQYF. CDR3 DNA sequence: TGTGCCACCAGCAGAGTGGGGGGCACAGATACGCAGTATTTT.

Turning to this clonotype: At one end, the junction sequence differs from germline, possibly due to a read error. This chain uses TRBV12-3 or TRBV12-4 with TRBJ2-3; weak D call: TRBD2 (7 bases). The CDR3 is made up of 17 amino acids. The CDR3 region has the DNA TGTGCCAGCTGTGGGGGGCGCGGGGGCCGTGACCCAGAGACCCAGTACTTT. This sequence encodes CASCGGRGGRDPETQYF.

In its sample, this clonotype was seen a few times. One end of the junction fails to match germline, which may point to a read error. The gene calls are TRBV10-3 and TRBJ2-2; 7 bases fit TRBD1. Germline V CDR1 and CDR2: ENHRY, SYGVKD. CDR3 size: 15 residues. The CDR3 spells CAIRLQAVITGEQFF. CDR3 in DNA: TGTGCCATCAGACTCCAGGCTGTGATTACAGGGGAGCAGTTTTTT.

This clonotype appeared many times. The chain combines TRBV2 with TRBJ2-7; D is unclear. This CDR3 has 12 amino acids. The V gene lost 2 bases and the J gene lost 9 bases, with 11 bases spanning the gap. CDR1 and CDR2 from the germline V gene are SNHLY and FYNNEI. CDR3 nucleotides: TGTGCCAGCAGTGAATATGGGATGCGGCAGTACTTC. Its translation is CASSEYGMRQYF. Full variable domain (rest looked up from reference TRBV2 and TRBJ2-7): EPEVTQTPSHQVTQMGQEVILRCVPISNHLYFYWYRQILGQKVEFLVSFYNNEISEKSEIFDDQFSVERPDGSNFTLKIRSTKLEDSAMYFCASSEYGMRQYFGPGTRLTVT.

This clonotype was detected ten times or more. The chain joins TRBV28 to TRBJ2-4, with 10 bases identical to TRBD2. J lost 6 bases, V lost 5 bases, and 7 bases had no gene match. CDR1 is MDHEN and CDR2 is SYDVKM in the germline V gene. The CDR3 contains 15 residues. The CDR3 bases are TGTGCCAGCAGTGCTAGCGGGAGTGTCGGAAACATTCAGTACTTC. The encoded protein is CASSASGSVGNIQYF.

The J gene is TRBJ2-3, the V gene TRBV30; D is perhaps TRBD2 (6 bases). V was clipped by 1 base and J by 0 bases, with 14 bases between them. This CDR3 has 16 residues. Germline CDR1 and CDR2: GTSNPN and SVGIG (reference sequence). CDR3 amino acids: CAWSGGSGGSTDTQYF. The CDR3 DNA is TGTGCCTGGAGTGGAGGTAGCGGAGGGAGCACAGATACGCAGTATTTT.

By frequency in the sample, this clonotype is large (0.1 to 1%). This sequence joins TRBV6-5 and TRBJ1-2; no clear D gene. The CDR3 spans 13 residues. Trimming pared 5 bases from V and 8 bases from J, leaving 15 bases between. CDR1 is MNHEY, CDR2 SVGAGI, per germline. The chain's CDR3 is CASSPATFGGYTF. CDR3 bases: TGTGCCAGCAGTCCGGCCACCTTCGGGGGCTACACCTTC.

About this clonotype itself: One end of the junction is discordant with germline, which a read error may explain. The CDR3 nucleotides are TGTGCCAGGGGCCGGTGTAGCAAAGATATGCAGTACTTT. Translating gives CARGRCSKDMQYF. V and J are TRBV7-8 and TRBJ2-3; D remains unclear. CDR3 length: 13 residues. Germline assignment: CDR1 SGHVS and CDR2 FQNEAQ.

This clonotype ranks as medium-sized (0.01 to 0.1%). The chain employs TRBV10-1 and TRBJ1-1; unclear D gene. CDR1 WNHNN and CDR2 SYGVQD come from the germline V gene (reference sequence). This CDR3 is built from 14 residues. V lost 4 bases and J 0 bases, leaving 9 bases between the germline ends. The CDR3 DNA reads TGCGCCAGCAGTGTGGGCGGATTGAACACTGAAGCTTTCTTT. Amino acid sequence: CASSVGGLNTEAFF.